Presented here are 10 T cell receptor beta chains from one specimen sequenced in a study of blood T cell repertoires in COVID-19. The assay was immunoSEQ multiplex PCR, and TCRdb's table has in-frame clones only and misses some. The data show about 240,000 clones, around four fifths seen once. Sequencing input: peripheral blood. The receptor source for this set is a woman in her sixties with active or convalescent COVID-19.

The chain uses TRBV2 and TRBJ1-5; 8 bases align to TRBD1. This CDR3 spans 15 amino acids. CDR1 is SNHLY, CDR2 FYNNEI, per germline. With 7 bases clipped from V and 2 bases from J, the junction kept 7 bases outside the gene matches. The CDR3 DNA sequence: TGTGCCAGCACCCTCCAGGGGGCAGGCAATCAGCCCCAGCATTTT. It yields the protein CASTLQGAGNQPQHF.

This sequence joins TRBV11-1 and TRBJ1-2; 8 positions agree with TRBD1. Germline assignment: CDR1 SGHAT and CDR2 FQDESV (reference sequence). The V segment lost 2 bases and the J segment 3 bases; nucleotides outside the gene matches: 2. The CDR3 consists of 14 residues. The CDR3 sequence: CASSLSTGDYGYTF. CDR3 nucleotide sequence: TGTGCCAGCAGCTTATCGACAGGGGACTATGGCTACACCTTC.

The CDR3 sequence is CASSIDAGGTEAFF. For the CDR3, the DNA is TGTGCCAGTAGTATAGATGCAGGGGGCACTGAAGCTTTCTTT. The chain employs TRBV19 and TRBJ1-1; TRBD1 agrees at 7 bases. CDR3 length equals 14 residues. Germline loops: CDR1 LNHDA, CDR2 SQIVND (reference sequence). Trimming took 0 bases from V and 4 from J; bases not matched to a gene: 2.

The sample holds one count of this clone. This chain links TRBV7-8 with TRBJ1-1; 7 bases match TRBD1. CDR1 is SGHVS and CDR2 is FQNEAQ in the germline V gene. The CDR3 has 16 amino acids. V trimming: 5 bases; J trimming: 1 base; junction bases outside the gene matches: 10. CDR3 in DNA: TGTGCCAGCAGCCCCGTTCGGGCAGGGGGGAACACTGAAGCTTTCTTT. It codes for CASSPVRAGGNTEAFF.

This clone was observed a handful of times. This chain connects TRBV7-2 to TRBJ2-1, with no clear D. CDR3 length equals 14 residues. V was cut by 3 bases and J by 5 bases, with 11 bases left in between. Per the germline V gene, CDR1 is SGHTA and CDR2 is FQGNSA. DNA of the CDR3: TGTGCCAGCAGCTTTACGGTTCTAGACAATGAGCAGTTCTTC. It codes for CASSFTVLDNEQFF. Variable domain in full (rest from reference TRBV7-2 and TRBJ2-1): GAGVSQSPSNKVTEKGKDVELRCDPISGHTALYWYRQSLGQGLEFLIYFQGNSAPDKSGLPSDRFSAERTGGSVSTLTIQRTQQEDSAVYLCASSFTVLDNEQFFGPGTRLTVL.

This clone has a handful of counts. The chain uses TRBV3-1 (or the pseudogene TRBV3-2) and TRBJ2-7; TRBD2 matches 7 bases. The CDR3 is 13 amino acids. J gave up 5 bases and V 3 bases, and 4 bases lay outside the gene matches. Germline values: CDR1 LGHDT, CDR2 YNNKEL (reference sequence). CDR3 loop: CASSQAGDNEQYF. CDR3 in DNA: TGTGCCAGCAGCCAGGCGGGGGATAACGAGCAGTACTTC.

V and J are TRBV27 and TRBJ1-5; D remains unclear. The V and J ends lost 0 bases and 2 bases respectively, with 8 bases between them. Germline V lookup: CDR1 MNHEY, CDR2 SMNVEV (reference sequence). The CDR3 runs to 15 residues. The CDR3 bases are TGTGCCAGCAGTTTATCCTCCGGGGGCAATCAGCCCCAGCATTTT. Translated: CASSLSSGGNQPQHF.

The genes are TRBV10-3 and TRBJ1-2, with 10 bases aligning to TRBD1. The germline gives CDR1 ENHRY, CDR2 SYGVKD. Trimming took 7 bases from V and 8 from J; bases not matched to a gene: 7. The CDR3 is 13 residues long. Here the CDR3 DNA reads TGTGCCATCAAGAACGGACAGGGGGACGGCTACACCTTC. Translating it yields CAIKNGQGDGYTF.

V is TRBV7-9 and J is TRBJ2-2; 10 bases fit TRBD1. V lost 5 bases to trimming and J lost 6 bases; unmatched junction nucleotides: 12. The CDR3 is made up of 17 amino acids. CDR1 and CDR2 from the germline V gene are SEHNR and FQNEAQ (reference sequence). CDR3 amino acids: CASSPRQGARVAGELFF. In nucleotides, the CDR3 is TGTGCCAGCAGCCCGCGACAGGGGGCGAGGGTAGCCGGGGAGCTGTTTTTT. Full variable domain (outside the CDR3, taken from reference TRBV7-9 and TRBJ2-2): DTGVSQNPRHKITKRGQNVTFRCDPISEHNRLYWYRQTLGQGPEFLTYFQNEAQLEKSRLLSDRFSAERPKGSFSTLEIQRTEQGDSAMYLCASSPRQGARVAGELFFGEGSRLTVL.

CDR3 nucleotides: TGTGCCAGCAGCTTTTATAGTTGGGGACAAAGCTCCTACGAGCAGTACTTC. Protein product: CASSFYSWGQSSYEQYF. V is TRBV7-9 and J is TRBJ2-7; possibly TRBD1 for D (6 bases). Trimming stripped 3 bases from V and 0 bases from J, with 18 bases between. CDR1 is SEHNR, CDR2 FQNEAQ, per germline (reference sequence). CDR3 size: 17 residues.